The T cell receptor (beta chain) under discussion was sequenced for a study of PD-1 blockade in classical Hodgkin lymphoma. Across the study: Patients were given intravenous nivolumab, 3 mg/kg, every 2 weeks. Broader study findings: CD4+ but not CD8+ TCR diversity rose significantly by C4D1. Nivolumab initiation under 1 year post-ASCT meant exclusion. Reported baseline diversity: healthy donors highest, relapsed/refractory patients lowest.

Every patient experienced relapse after autologous stem cell transplantation, and brentuximab vedotin exposure varied. As for this clone: Its antigen remains unknown.

The assay was immunoSEQ multiplex PCR, and TCRdb's table has in-frame clones only and misses some. The sample holds around 41,000 clones, about 79% seen once. Trimming took off 5 bases at V and 0 bases at J, with 11 bases between the two ends. Germline CDR1 reads MDHEN; CDR2 reads SYDVKM. There are 15 residues in the CDR3. Sequenced here: peripheral blood mononuclear cells (PBMCs), sampled at baseline. The J gene is TRBJ1-3, the V gene TRBV28; D may be TRBD1 (5 bases). The TCR sequence derives from a human donor with classical Hodgkin lymphoma. The CDR3: CASSPPGGSGNTIYF. The DNA for the CDR3 is TGTGCCAGCAGTCCGCCCGGGGGCTCTGGAAACACCATATATTTT.